These T cell receptor beta chains were read from a single sample in a study of CD8+ T cells in alopecia areata. Assay used: immunoSEQ multiplex PCR; TCRdb lists only in-frame clones, some missing. The table lists about 270,000 clones, 60% of them singletons. The sequenced sample was CD4+ T cells sorted from blood, obtained at week 52, from a patient treated with tofacitinib. The receptors derive from a human donor with alopecia areata. Both conserved end residues are part of each CDR3. The D gene is left open where the match is weak. Expanded clones are given a class, and other clones once, few, many or no size at all.

clone size | D gene | J gene | V gene | CDR3 protein | CDR3 DNA
few | . | TRBJ2-3 | TRBV29-1 | CSVLGSGIQTDTQYF | TGCAGCGTTCTTGGATCCGGGATCCAAACAGATACGCAGTATTTT
. | . | TRBJ1-2 | TRBV9 | CASSVTGTYGYTF | TGTGCCAGCAGCGTAACCGGGACATACGGCTACACCTTC
. | TRBD2 | TRBJ2-1 | TRBV11-1 | CASRSGGDNNEQFF | TGTGCCAGCAGAAGCGGGGGGGATAACAATGAGCAGTTCTTC
. | . | TRBJ2-5 | TRBV27 | CASSQQSFQETQYF | TGTGCCAGCAGTCAACAGTCCTTCCAAGAGACCCAGTACTTC
few | . | TRBJ1-6 | TRBV7-2 | CASSFRVYNSPLHF | TGTGCCAGCAGCTTTAGGGTCTATAATTCACCCCTCCACTTT
. | TRBD2 | TRBJ2-5 | TRBV7-7 | CASSPGGNNQETQYF | TGTGCTAGCAGCCCCGGGGGGAACAACCAAGAGACCCAGTACTTC
. | . | TRBJ1-4 | TRBV29-1 | CSVEMAANEKLFF | TGCAGCGTTGAAATGGCAGCTAATGAAAAACTGTTTTTT
. | TRBD1 | TRBJ2-7 | TRBV4-1 | CASSQRDRATEQYF | TGCGCCAGCAGCCAAAGGGACAGGGCGACCGAGCAGTACTTC
. | . | TRBJ2-3 | TRBV5-4 | CASSDRPRTDTQYF | TGTGCCAGCAGCGATAGACCCCGCACAGATACGCAGTATTTT
. | . | TRBJ2-1 | TRBV5-1 | CASSLAGTGSYNEQFF | TGCGCCAGCAGCTTGGCAGGGACCGGCTCCTACAATGAGCAGTTCTTC
. | . | TRBJ1-4 | TRBV5-1 | CASSPGGSNEKLFF | TGCGCCAGCAGCCCGGGAGGTTCCAATGAAAAACTGTTTTTT
few | . | TRBJ1-5 | TRBV30 | CAWSGGQSNQPQHF | TGTGCCTGGAGTGGGGGACAAAGCAATCAGCCCCAGCATTTT
few | TRBD1 | TRBJ1-2 | TRBV6-1 | CASSGSPGQGGYTF | TGTGCCAGCAGTGGGTCACCGGGACAGGGTGGCTACACCTTC
few | . | TRBJ2-3 | TRBV29-1 | CSVARALTDTQYF | TGCAGCGTTGCCCGGGCCCTCACAGATACGCAGTATTTT
few | . | TRBJ1-5 | TRBV7-8 | CASSLRGGGQPQHF | TGTGCCAGCAGCTTAAGGGGGGGCGGACAGCCCCAGCATTTT
. | . | TRBJ2-7 | TRBV13 | CASSLMGNPYEQYF | TGTGCCAGCAGCTTAATGGGCAATCCCTACGAGCAGTACTTC
. | . | TRBJ1-2 | TRBV30 | CACQNGYGYTF | TGTGCCTGCCAGAACGGATATGGCTACACCTTC
. | . | TRBJ1-1 | TRBV7-8 | CASSLRSRLMNTEAFF | TGTGCCAGCAGCTTAAGATCCAGGCTTATGAACACTGAAGCTTTCTTT
. | . | TRBJ1-6 | TRBV11-3 | CASSSNVHSPLHF | TGTGCCAGCAGCTCAAACGTCCATTCACCCCTCCACTTT
. | TRBD2 | TRBJ2-1 | TRBV5-1 | CASSWTSGTTYNEQFF | TGCGCCAGCAGCTGGACTAGCGGGACGACCTACAATGAGCAGTTCTTC
few | . | TRBJ2-2 | TRBV29-1 | CSVERVNTGELFF | TGCAGCGTTGAAAGGGTGAACACCGGGGAGCTGTTTTTT
few | TRBD1 | TRBJ2-5 | TRBV19 | CASSIRRGLETQYF | TGTGCCAGTAGTATCCGCAGGGGGCTGGAGACCCAGTACTTC
. | . | TRBJ2-7 | TRBV9 | CASSGGPGISYEQYF | TGTGCCAGCAGCGGAGGCCCGGGGATATCCTACGAGCAGTACTTC
. | . | TRBJ1-6 | TRBV6-5 | CASGGDSPLHF | TGTGCCAGTGGGGGGGATTCACCCCTCCACTTT
. | . | TRBJ2-1 | TRBV14 | CASSQGRSWGRQFF | TGTGCCAGCAGCCAAGGTCGGTCCTGGGGACGGCAGTTCTTC
. | . | TRBJ1-2 | TRBV7-2 | CASSQADRLPYGYTF | TGTGCCAGCAGCCAAGCGGACCGTCTTCCGTATGGCTACACCTTC
few | . | TRBJ1-2 | TRBV29-1 | CSVFSSYGYTF | TGCAGCGTTTTTTCTTCCTATGGCTACACCTTC
. | TRBD2 | TRBJ2-5 | TRBV29-1 | CSVERIAGGPGTQYF | TGCAGCGTTGAAAGGATAGCGGGGGGGCCTGGGACCCAGTACTTC
. | TRBD1 | TRBJ2-7 | TRBV2 | CASSERQGSYF | TGTGCCAGCAGTGAAAGACAGGGATCGTACTTC
. | . | TRBJ1-2 | TRBV20-1 | CSATDGGYTF | TGCAGTGCTACGGACGGGGGCTACACCTTC
. | . | TRBJ2-3 | TRBV2 | CASSADREVTDTQYF | TGTGCCAGCAGTGCCGACAGGGAGGTCACAGATACGCAGTATTTT
. | TRBD2 | TRBJ2-3 | TRBV4-1 | CASSQGLAGGTSTDTQYF | TGCGCCAGCAGCCAAGGACTAGCGGGGGGCACTAGCACAGATACGCAGTATTTT
. | . | TRBJ2-5 | TRBV7-9 | CASSFIEGKTQYF | TGTGCCAGCAGCTTCATTGAGGGGAAGACCCAGTACTTC
. | . | TRBJ2-4 | TRBV7-2 | CASSLGRLGLDIQYF | TGTGCCAGCAGCTTAGGGCGCTTGGGTTTAGACATTCAGTACTTC
few | TRBD2 | TRBJ2-5 | TRBV10-3 | CAISDGGGAGAQYF | TGTGCCATCAGTGACGGCGGGGGGGCTGGGGCCCAGTACTTC
once | . | TRBJ2-3 | TRBV20-1 | CSALQGDTQYF | TGCAGTGCATTACAGGGAGATACGCAGTATTTT
. | . | TRBJ1-5 | TRBV4-3 | CASSQESGAGQPQHF | TGCGCCAGCAGCCAAGAGTCGGGGGCGGGTCAGCCCCAGCATTTT
. | . | TRBJ2-3 | TRBV5-1 | CASRSSTDTQYF | TGCGCCAGCAGATCTAGCACAGATACGCAGTATTTT
. | . | TRBJ2-7 | TRBV5-4 | CASSPELGVYEQYF | TGTGCCAGCAGCCCAGAGTTGGGTGTCTACGAGCAGTACTTC
. | . | TRBJ1-5 | TRBV30 | CAWRGTGYSNQPQHF | TGTGCCTGGAGGGGGACGGGCTATAGCAATCAGCCCCAGCATTTT
few | . | TRBJ1-1 | TRBV6-5 | CASSYSGGYTEAFF | TGTGCCAGCAGTTACTCGGGGGGGTATACTGAAGCTTTCTTT
. | TRBD1 | TRBJ1-2 | TRBV11-2 | CASSLTGVEDYGYTF | TGTGCCAGCAGCTTGACAGGGGTTGAGGACTATGGCTACACCTTC
. | TRBD1 | TRBJ2-7 | TRBV4-3 | CASSQGQGWGYGEQYF | TGCGCCAGCAGCCAGGGACAGGGTTGGGGCTACGGAGAGCAGTACTTC
. | . | TRBJ2-3 | TRBV6-5 | CASSYRGTGTDTQYF | TGTGCCAGCAGTTACCGCGGGACAGGCACAGATACGCAGTATTTT
. | . | TRBJ1-5 | TRBV13 | CASSSSTGRNQPQHF | TGTGCCAGCAGCTCTTCGACAGGCCGCAATCAGCCCCAGCATTTT
. | . | TRBJ1-4 | TRBV27 | CASSLFTSGEKLFF | TGTGCCAGCAGTTTATTTACCTCTGGTGAAAAACTGTTTTTT
few | . | TRBJ1-2 | TRBV30 | CAWSVWYGYTF | TGTGCCTGGAGTGTATGGTATGGCTACACCTTC
. | . | TRBJ1-4 | TRBV7-2 | CASSPPGVPKGLFF | TGTGCCAGCAGCCCCCCCGGGGTCCCGAAAGGACTGTTTTTT
. | . | TRBJ2-5 | TRBV5-4 | CASTGGDQETQYF | TGTGCCAGCACAGGAGGGGACCAAGAGACCCAGTACTTC
. | . | TRBJ1-2 | TRBV6-5 | CASSFGPLYGYTF | TGTGCCAGCAGCTTCGGACCGCTCTATGGCTACACCTTC